Below are 14 T cell receptor beta chains sequenced from a single sample in a study of blood T cell repertoires in COVID-19. The method was immunoSEQ multiplex PCR; TCRdb's version includes in-frame clones alone and lacks a portion of them. The data show approximately 190,000 clones, 80% to 85% seen once. Sequenced: PBMCs or T cells enriched from blood (not recorded which). These receptors came from a middle-aged man who had recovered from COVID-19.

Turning to this clone: Other DNA sequences in this specimen translate into the identical CDR3. V usage is TRBV11-2 and J usage is TRBJ2-7; 7 bases match TRBD1. Germline V gives CDR1 SGHAT, CDR2 FQNNGV. V was clipped by 0 bases and J by 4 bases; unmatched bases: 6. CDR3 size: 15 residues. The CDR3 bases are TGTGCCAGCAGCTTAGAGGGACAGATCCCGTACGAGCAGTACTTC. It translates to CASSLEGQIPYEQYF.

The V call is TRBV6-6, the J call TRBJ1-2; TRBD1 matches 9 bases. The germline V gene has CDR1 MNHNY and CDR2 SVGAGI (reference sequence). The V and J ends lost 4 bases and 8 bases, in that order; junction bases with no gene match: 5. The CDR3 is 13 amino acids. The CDR3 here is CASSSQGAGGYTF. CDR3 DNA: TGTGCCAGCAGTTCACAGGGGGCCGGCGGCTACACCTTC.

This clone has more than one count but fewer than ten. The chain is built from TRBV5-1 and TRBJ1-1; D not certain. CDR1 is SGHRS and CDR2 is YFSETQ in the germline V gene. Deletions cut 4 bases from V and 1 base from J, with 11 bases between. The CDR3 totals 14 residues. Written as DNA, the CDR3 is TGCGCCAGCAGCGCTGCGGGAGCGAACACTGAAGCTTTCTTT. It encodes CASSAAGANTEAFF.

The chain recombines TRBV28 with TRBJ1-3; no clear D gene. From germline, CDR1 is MDHEN and CDR2 SYDVKM. With 2 bases removed from V and 0 bases from J, the gap between germline ends came to 8 bases. The CDR3 contains 15 residues. The CDR3 DNA is TGTGCCAGCAGTTTAACGCAGGCCTCTGGAAACACCATATATTTT. This codes for CASSLTQASGNTIYF.

The chain joins TRBV19 to TRBJ1-1, with D possibly TRBD1 on 5 matching bases. Germline V gives CDR1 LNHDA, CDR2 SQIVND (reference sequence). Trimming pared 8 bases from V and 1 base from J, leaving 17 bases between. The CDR3 runs to 15 residues. The CDR3 sequence: CASEQTGGANTEAFF. In DNA form, the CDR3 reads TGTGCCAGTGAGCAAACGGGTGGGGCGAACACTGAAGCTTTCTTT.

This chain connects TRBV28 to TRBJ1-3; maybe TRBD1 (6 bases). V lost 4 bases to trimming and J lost 4 bases, with 14 bases between them. The V gene's germline CDR1 is MDHEN and CDR2 SYDVKM. The CDR3 runs 15 residues. The CDR3 nucleotides read TGTGCCAGCAGTTCATACAGGGATGGAGGAAACACCATATATTTT. Translation gives CASSSYRDGGNTIYF.

This clone was detected only once. CDR3: CASSRVDRAGGGYTF. CDR3 DNA sequence: TGTGCCAGCAGCCGCGTTGACCGGGCGGGTGGTGGCTACACCTTC. The chain is built from TRBV3-1 (or the pseudogene TRBV3-2) and TRBJ1-2; the D is unclear. Looked up from germline, CDR1 is LGHDT and CDR2 is YNNKEL (reference sequence). The CDR3 extends over 15 amino acids. Trimming pared 4 bases from V and 7 bases from J, leaving 19 bases between.

V usage is TRBV5-8 and J usage is TRBJ2-3, with D maybe TRBD1 (7 bases). Germline loops: CDR1 SGHTS, CDR2 YDEGEE. The CDR3 sequence is 15 residues long. V gave up 1 base and J gave up 5 bases, with 14 bases separating them. CDR3 DNA sequence: TGTGCCAGCAGCTTGCAGGGGGGAAGGGGAGATACGCAGTATTTT. Its translation: CASSLQGGRGDTQYF.

V is TRBV4-2 and J is TRBJ2-3; 9 positions match TRBD2. Germline loops: CDR1 LGHNA, CDR2 YNFKEQ. The CDR3 spans 16 residues. Germline trimming cut 1 base from V and 6 bases from J; bases unmatched to any gene: 8. As DNA, the CDR3 is TGTGCCAGCAGCCAAGTCGGCGGGGGGGCAGCGGATACGCAGTATTTT. It translates to CASSQVGGGAADTQYF.

The chain carries TRBV21-1 and TRBJ1-6. TRBV21-1 is a documented pseudogene. The CDR3 covers 17 residues. The CDR3 sequence is CASSKGGRDSYNSPLHF. Here the CDR3 DNA reads TGTGCCAGCAGCAAGGGGGGGAGGGACTCCTATAATTCACCCCTCCACTTT.

This clone was detected only once. The chain is built from TRBV5-1 and TRBJ2-7, with a tentative D call TRBD2 (5 bases). The CDR3 is 14 residues long. CDR1 is SGHRS, CDR2 YFSETQ, per germline. Trimming removed 3 bases from V and 3 bases from J, with 13 bases in between. CDR3 amino acids: CASSSPGSYYEQYF. The CDR3 region has the DNA TGCGCCAGCAGCTCTCCGGGATCTTACTACGAGCAGTACTTC.

This sequence joins TRBV5-1 and TRBJ1-4; 8 nucleotides align to TRBD1. The CDR3 totals 15 residues. V shed 0 bases and J 8 bases; nucleotides not matched to a gene: 6. The V gene's germline CDR1 is SGHRS and CDR2 YFSETQ. CDR3 loop: CASSLDVQGGEKLFF. In DNA form, the CDR3 reads TGCGCCAGCAGCTTGGATGTACAGGGGGGAGAAAAACTGTTTTTT.

V is TRBV5-1 and J is TRBJ2-1; D is undetermined. V lost 5 bases, J lost 0 bases, and 15 bases lay in between. The V gene's germline CDR1 is SGHRS and CDR2 YFSETQ. The CDR3 covers 16 residues. CDR3: CASRPPSESSYNEQFF. As DNA, the CDR3 is TGCGCCAGCAGGCCTCCTAGTGAGAGCTCCTACAATGAGCAGTTCTTC.

This clone was found many times. V is TRBV6-5 and J is TRBJ2-2, with 9 bases that match TRBD1. Germline CDR1 MNHEY, CDR2 SVGAGI. Trimming took 4 bases from V and 6 from J; bases not matched to a gene: 3. This CDR3 region has 14 residues. DNA of the CDR3: TGTGCCAGCAGTTGGGACAGGGCGGCCGGGGAGCTGTTTTTT. Translation gives CASSWDRAAGELFF.